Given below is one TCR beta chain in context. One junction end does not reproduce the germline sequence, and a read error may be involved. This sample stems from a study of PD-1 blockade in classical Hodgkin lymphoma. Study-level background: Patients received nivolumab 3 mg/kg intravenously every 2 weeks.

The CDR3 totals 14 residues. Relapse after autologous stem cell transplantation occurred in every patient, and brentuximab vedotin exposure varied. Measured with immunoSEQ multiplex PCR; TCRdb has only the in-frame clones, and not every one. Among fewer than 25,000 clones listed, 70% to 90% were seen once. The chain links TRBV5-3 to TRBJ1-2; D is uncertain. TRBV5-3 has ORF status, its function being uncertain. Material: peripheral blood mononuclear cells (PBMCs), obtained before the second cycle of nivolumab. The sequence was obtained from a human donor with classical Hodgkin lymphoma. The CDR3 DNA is TGTGCCAGCAGCTCCCTGAGCGGGAACTATGGCTACACCTTC. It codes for CASSSLSGNYGYTF.